This T cell receptor beta chain was found in a study of shared clonotypes between healthy human individuals. Study outcomes and limitations: Approximately 4.9% of naive CD4 clonotypes were shared across several donors.

Using immunoSEQ multiplex PCR, the repertoire was profiled, and TCRdb retains in-frame clones only, with some absent. The top ten clones hold 0.35% to 0.45% of a sample with 2 million to 2.5 million clones, about 92% of them seen once. With 4 bases clipped from V and 6 bases from J, the junction kept 11 bases outside the gene matches. There are 16 residues in the CDR3. Germline V gene data show CDR1 as SGDLS and CDR2 as YYNGEE. This clone occurred once. Antigen: not known. Caucasian adults living in Nashville, Tennessee, provided all samples. Sequencing was carried out using naive CD4+ T cells from PBMCs. Documented subset: CD45RA+ positively selected. This clonotype was obtained from a young man in good health. Some clones in this sample may be carry-over from other donors' samples. The rearrangement uses TRBV9 and TRBJ2-3; TRBD1 agrees at 10 bases. The CDR3 region has the DNA TGTGCCAGCAGCATCGCGGGACAGGGGATTTGGGATACGCAGTATTTT. It codes for CASSIAGQGIWDTQYF.